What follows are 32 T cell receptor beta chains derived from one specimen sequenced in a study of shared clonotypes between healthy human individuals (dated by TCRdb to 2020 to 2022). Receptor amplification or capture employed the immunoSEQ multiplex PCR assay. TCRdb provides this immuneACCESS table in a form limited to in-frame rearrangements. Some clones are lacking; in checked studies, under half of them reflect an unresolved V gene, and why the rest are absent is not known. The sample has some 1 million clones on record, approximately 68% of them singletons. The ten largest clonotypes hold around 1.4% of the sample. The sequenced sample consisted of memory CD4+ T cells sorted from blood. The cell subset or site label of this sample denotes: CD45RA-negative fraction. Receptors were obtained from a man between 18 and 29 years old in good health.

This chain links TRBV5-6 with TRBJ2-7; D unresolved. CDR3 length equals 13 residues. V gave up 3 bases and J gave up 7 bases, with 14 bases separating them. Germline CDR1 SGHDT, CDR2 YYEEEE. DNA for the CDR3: TGTGCCAGCAGCTCGCCCAGTTCGGTAGAGCAGTACTTC. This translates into CASSSPSSVEQYF.

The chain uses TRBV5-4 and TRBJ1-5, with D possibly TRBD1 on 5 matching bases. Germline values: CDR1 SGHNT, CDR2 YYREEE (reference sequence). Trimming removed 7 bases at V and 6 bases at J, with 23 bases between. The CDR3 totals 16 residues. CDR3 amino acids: CASHPKTPRGCQPQHF. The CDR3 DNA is TGTGCCAGCCACCCAAAGACACCCCGGGGGTGTCAGCCCCAGCATTTT.

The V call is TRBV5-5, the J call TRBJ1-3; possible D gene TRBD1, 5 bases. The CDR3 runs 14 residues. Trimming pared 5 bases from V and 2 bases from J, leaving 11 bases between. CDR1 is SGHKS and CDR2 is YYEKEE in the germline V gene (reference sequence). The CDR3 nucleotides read TGTGCCAGCAGAACTGGGACGGCTGGAAACACCATATATTTT. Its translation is CASRTGTAGNTIYF.

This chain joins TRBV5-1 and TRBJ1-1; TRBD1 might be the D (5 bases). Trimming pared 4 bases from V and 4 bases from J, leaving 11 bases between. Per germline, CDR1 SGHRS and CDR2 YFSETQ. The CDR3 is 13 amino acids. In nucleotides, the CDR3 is TGCGCCAGCAGCCAGATCGGGGGCACTGAAGCTTTCTTT. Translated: CASSQIGGTEAFF.

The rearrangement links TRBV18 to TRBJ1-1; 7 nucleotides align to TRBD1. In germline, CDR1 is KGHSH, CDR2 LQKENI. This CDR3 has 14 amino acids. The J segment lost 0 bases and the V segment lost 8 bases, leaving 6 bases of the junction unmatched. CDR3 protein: CASRDSRMNTEAFF. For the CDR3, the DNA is TGTGCCAGCCGGGACAGCAGAATGAACACTGAAGCTTTCTTT.

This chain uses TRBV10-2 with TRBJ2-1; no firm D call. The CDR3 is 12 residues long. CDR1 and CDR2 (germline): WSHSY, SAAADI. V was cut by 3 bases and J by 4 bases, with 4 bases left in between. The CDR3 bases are TGCGCCAGCAGTGATGGGTACAATGAGCAGTTCTTC. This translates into CASSDGYNEQFF.

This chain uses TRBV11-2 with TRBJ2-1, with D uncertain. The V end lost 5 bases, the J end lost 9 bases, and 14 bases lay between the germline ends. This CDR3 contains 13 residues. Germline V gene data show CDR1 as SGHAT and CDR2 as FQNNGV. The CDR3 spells CASSPSPVGEQFF. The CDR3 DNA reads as TGTGCCAGCAGCCCTTCCCCCGTAGGTGAGCAGTTCTTC.

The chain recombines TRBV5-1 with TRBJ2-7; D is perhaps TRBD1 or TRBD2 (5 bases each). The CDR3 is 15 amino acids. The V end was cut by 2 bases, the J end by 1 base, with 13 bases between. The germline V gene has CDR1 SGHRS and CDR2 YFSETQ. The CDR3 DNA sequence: TGCGCCAGCAGCTTCTTGGGGGAAAGATCCTACGAGCAGTACTTC. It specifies CASSFLGERSYEQYF.

The CDR3 DNA follows: TGTGCCAGCAGCGCGGAGCGGGGGGGTAGCACAGATACGCAGTATTTT. The encoded protein is CASSAERGGSTDTQYF. The V call is TRBV9, the J call TRBJ2-3; 10 bases map to TRBD2. V trimming: 3 bases; J trimming: 0 bases; junction bases outside the gene matches: 4. Germline CDR1 and CDR2: SGDLS and YYNGEE. CDR3 length equals 16 residues.

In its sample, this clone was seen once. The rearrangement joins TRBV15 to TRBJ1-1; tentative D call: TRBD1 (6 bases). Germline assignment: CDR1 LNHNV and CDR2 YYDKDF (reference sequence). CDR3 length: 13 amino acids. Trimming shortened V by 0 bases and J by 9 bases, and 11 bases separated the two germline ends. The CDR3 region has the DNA TGTGCCACCAGCAGAGATTGGGGGGCCCAAGCTTTCTTT. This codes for CATSRDWGAQAFF.

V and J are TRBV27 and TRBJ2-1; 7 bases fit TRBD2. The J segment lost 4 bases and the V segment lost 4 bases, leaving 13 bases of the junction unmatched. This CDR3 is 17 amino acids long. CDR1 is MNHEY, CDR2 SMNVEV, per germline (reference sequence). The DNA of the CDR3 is TGTGCCAGCAGTTACCGAAGAACTAGCGAATCTTACAATGAGCAGTTCTTC. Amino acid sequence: CASSYRRTSESYNEQFF.

Here the CDR3 reads CASSLVAGEYNEQFF. The CDR3 DNA follows: TGTGCCAGCAGCTTAGTAGCGGGGGAATACAATGAGCAGTTCTTC. The chain recombines TRBV7-6 with TRBJ2-1; 9 positions agree with TRBD2. The CDR3 covers 15 residues. Germline V gives CDR1 SGHVS, CDR2 FNYEAQ. The ends lost 1 base at V and 4 bases at J; junction bases unmatched: 2.

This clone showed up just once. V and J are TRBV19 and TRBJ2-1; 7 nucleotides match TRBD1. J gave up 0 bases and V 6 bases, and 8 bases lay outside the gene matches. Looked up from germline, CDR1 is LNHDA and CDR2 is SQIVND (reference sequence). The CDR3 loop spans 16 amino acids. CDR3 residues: CASRKNRGSSYNEQFF. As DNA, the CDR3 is TGTGCCAGTAGGAAAAACAGGGGAAGCTCCTACAATGAGCAGTTCTTC.

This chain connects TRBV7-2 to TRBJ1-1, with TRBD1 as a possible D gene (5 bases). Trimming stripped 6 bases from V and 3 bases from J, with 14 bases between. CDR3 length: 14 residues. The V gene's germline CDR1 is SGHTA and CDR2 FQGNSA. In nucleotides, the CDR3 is TGTGCCAGCAGTCCCTCCAGGGCGTACACTGAAGCTTTCTTT. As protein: CASSPSRAYTEAFF.

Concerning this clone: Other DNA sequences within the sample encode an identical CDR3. The DNA for the CDR3 is TGCGCCAGCAGCCTAGGGACAGGGGGTGGCACAGATACGCAGTATTTT. It specifies CASSLGTGGGTDTQYF. V usage is TRBV5-1 and J usage is TRBJ2-3; 11 bases line up with TRBD1. V lost 4 bases to trimming and J lost 1 base; unmatched junction nucleotides: 5. The CDR3 totals 16 residues. CDR1 is SGHRS and CDR2 is YFSETQ in the germline V gene. Full variable domain (rest looked up from reference TRBV5-1 and TRBJ2-3): KAGVTQTPRYLIKTRGQQVTLSCSPISGHRSVSWYQQTPGQGLQFLFEYFSETQRNKGNFPGRFSGRQFSNSRSEMNVSTLELGDSALYLCASSLGTGGGTDTQYFGPGTRLTVL.

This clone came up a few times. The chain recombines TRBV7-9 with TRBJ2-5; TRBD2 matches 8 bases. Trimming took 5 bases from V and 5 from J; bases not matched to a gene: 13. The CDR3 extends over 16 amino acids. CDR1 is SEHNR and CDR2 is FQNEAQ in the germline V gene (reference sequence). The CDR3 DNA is TGTGCCAGCAGCGCAAGCGGGAGCAAAGGATCGGAGACCCAGTACTTC. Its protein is CASSASGSKGSETQYF.

The chain's CDR3 is CASSLDVAGPYEQYF. The CDR3 coding sequence is TGTGCCAGTAGTCTTGACGTTGCAGGCCCCTACGAGCAGTACTTC. The J gene is TRBJ2-7, the V gene TRBV19; no clear D gene. Germline CDR1 is LNHDA and CDR2 is SQIVND (reference sequence). CDR3 length equals 15 residues. Trimming removed 5 bases at V and 2 bases at J, with 16 bases between.

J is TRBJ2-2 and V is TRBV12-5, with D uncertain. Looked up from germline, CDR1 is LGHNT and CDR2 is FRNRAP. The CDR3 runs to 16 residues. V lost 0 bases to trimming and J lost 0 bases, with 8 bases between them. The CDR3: CASGLVWASNTGELFF. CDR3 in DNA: TGTGCTAGTGGTTTGGTATGGGCGTCGAACACCGGGGAGCTGTTTTTT. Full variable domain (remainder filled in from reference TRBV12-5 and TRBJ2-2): DARVTQTPRHKVTEMGQEVTMRCQPILGHNTVFWYRQTMMQGLELLAYFRNRAPLDDSGMPKDRFSAEMPDATLATLKIQPSEPRDSAVYFCASGLVWASNTGELFFGEGSRLTVL.

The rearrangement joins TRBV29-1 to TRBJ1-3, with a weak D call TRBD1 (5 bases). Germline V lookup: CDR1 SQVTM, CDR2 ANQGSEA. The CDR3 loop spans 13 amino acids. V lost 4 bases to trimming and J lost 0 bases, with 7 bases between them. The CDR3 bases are TGCAGCGTTGGGGGGGGCTCTGGAAACACCATATATTTT. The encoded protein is CSVGGGSGNTIYF. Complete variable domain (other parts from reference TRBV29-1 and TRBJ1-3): SAVISQKPSRDICQRGTSLTIQCQVDSQVTMMFWYRQQPGQSLTLIATANQGSEATYESGFVIDKFPISRPNLTFSTLTVSNMSPEDSSIYLCSVGGGSGNTIYFGEGSWLTVV.

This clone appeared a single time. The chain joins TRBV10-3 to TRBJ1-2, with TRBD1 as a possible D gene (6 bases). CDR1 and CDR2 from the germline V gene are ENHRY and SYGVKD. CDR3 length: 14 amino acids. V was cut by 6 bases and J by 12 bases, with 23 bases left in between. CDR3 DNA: TGTGCCATCAGCGAAGGGACATCACGAGTTCGTAACACCTTC. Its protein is CAISEGTSRVRNTF.

CDR3 sequence: CASSSTGSAEAFF. CDR3 sequence (DNA): TGTGCCAGCAGTTCGACAGGGTCGGCGGAAGCTTTCTTT. The chain recombines TRBV6-5 with TRBJ1-1; 7 nucleotides agree with TRBD1. The junction had 7 bases not matched to a gene; V was cut back by 4 bases and J by 8 bases. Germline V gene sequence: CDR1 MNHEY, CDR2 SVGAGI. The CDR3 consists of 13 residues.

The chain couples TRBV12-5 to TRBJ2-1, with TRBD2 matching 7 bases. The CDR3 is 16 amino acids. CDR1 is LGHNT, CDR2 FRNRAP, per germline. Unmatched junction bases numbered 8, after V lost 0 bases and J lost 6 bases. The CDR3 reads CASGLVLAGALNEQFF. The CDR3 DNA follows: TGTGCTAGTGGTTTGGTACTGGCGGGAGCTCTCAATGAGCAGTTCTTC.

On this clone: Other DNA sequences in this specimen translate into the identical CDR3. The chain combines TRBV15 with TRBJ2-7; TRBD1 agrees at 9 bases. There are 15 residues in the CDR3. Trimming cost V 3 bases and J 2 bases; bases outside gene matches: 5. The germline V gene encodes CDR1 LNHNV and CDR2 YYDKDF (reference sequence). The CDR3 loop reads CATSRGGTGTYEQYF. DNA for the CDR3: TGTGCCACCAGCAGGGGGGGGACAGGGACCTACGAGCAGTACTTC.

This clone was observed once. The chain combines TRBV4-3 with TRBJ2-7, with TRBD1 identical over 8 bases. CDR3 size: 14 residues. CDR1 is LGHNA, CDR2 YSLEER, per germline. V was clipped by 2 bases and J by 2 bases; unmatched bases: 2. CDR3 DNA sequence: TGCGCCAGCAGCCAACTGGACAGGGCCTACGAGCAGTACTTC. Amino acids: CASSQLDRAYEQYF.

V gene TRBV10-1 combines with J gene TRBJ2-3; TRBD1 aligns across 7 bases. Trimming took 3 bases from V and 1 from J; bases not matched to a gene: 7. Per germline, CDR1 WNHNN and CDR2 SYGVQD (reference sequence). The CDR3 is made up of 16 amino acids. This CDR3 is CASSDMTGYGTDTQYF. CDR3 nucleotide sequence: TGCGCCAGCAGTGATATGACAGGGTATGGCACAGATACGCAGTATTTT.

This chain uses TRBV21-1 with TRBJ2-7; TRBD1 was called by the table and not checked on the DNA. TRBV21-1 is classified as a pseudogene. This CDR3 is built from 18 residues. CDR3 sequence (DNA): TGTGCCAGCAGCAAAGCGCGAGGACTAGGACAGGGATCCTACGAGCAGTACTTC. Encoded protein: CASSKARGLGQGSYEQYF.

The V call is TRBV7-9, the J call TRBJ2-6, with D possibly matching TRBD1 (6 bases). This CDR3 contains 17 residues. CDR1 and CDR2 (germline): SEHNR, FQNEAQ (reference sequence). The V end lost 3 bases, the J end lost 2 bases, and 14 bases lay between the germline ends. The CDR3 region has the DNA TGTGCCAGCAGCTTCGACAGGTCCGGTACTGGGGCCAACGTCCTGACTTTC. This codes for CASSFDRSGTGANVLTF.

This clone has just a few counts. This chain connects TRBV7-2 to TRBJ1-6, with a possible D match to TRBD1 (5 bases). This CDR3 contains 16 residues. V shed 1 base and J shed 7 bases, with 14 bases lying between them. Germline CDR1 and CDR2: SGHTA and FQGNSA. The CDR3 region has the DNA TGTGCCAGCAGCTTAGAGGTGGGACTTAGAAATTCACCCCTCCACTTT. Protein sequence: CASSLEVGLRNSPLHF.

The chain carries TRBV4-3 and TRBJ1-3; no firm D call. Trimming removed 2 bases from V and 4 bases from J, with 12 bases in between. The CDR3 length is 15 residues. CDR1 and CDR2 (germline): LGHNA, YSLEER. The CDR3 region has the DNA TGCGCCAGCAGCCAATCTCCTGATCCCGGAAACACCATATATTTT. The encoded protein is CASSQSPDPGNTIYF.

Here the CDR3 reads CASSFWAAEAFF. In nucleotides, the CDR3 is TGTGCCAGCAGCTTTTGGGCGGCCGAAGCTTTCTTT. The chain is built from TRBV11-1 and TRBJ1-1; the D is unclear. Trimming took 3 bases from V and 8 from J, leaving 10 bases between them. The germline V gene has CDR1 SGHAT and CDR2 FQDESV (reference sequence). The CDR3 sequence is 12 residues long.

The CDR3 coding sequence is TGTGCCAGCTCGGAGGGACTAGCGGATGCAGATACGCAGTATTTT. Translated: CASSEGLADADTQYF. This chain uses TRBV18 with TRBJ2-3; 11 bases are shared with TRBD2. Germline trimming cut 6 bases from V and 4 bases from J; bases unmatched to any gene: 6. This CDR3 is 15 amino acids long. Germline CDR1 KGHSH, CDR2 LQKENI. Complete variable domain (other parts from reference TRBV18 and TRBJ2-3): NAGVMQNPRHLVRRRGQEARLRCSPMKGHSHVYWYRQLPEEGLKFMVYLQKENIIDESGMPKERFSAEFPKEGPSILRIQQVVRGDSAAYFCASSEGLADADTQYFGPGTRLTVL.

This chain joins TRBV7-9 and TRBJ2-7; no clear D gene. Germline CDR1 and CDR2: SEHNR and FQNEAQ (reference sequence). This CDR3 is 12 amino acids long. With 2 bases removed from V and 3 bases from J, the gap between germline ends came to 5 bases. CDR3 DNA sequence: TGTGCCAGCAGCTTAAACTTCTACGAGCAGTACTTC. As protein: CASSLNFYEQYF.